The 6 T cell receptor beta chains listed next were all sequenced from one sample in a study of T cell clonality in common variable immunodeficiency. General study findings and limits: Reportedly, TCR beta sequences from common variable immunodeficiency showed fewer deletions and N-nucleotide insertions.

This table comes from immunoSEQ multiplex PCR, and its TCRdb copy is limited to in-frame clones, with some not included. This sample carries 15,000 to 20,000 clones, none of them present only once. These TCRs are of unknown antigen specificity. The source material was peripheral blood mononuclear cells. The receptor source for this set is a human donor with common variable immunodeficiency.

This clone was recorded a few times. The read ends 3 residues before the CDR3 terminus; that terminus is restored from the germline J gene. This chain links TRBV7-2 with TRBJ1-1; 7 positions match TRBD1. Germline V CDR1 and CDR2: SGHTA, FQGNSA. The ends lost 2 bases at V and 4 bases at J; junction bases unmatched: 4. The CDR3 is 14 amino acids. CDR3 DNA (partial): TGTGCCAGCAGCTTAAACAGGGGTACCACTGAA. It codes for CASSLNRGTTE. The entire CDR3 protein reads CASSLNRGTTEAFF.

The DNA read from the CDR3 is TGTGCCTGGGGCGGGGGGAGGTATTCACCC. It yields the protein CAWGGGRYSP. The whole CDR3 region reads CAWGGGRYSPLHF. The gene calls are TRBV30 and TRBJ1-6; maybe TRBD1 (5 bases). The sequenced fragment ends 3 residues before the CDR3 boundary, so the rest is inferred from the germline J gene. Trimming left V 5 bases short and J 8 bases short, with 13 bases between. Germline CDR1 GTSNPN, CDR2 SVGIG (reference sequence). The CDR3 totals 13 residues.

Of note for this clone: The sequence runs out 3 residues before the end of the CDR3; the remainder is reconstructed from the germline J gene. This chain joins TRBV19 and TRBJ1-2; 8 bases agree with TRBD1. Germline lookup yields CDR1 LNHDA and CDR2 SQIVND (reference sequence). J gave up 3 bases and V 4 bases, and 7 bases lay outside the gene matches. CDR3 length: 15 amino acids. The CDR3 DNA, read in part, is TGTGCCAGTAGTACCCGACAGGGGACGTACTATGGC. Protein: CASSTRQGTYYG. In full, the CDR3 is CASSTRQGTYYGYTF.

Points on this clone: The read falls 3 residues short of the CDR3 end, and the missing part is taken from the germline J gene. The rearrangement uses TRBV7-9 and TRBJ1-2; 10 bases map to TRBD1. CDR1 is SEHNR and CDR2 is FQNEAQ in the germline V gene (reference sequence). The CDR3 is 15 amino acids. Losses at the gene ends were 2 bases for V and 1 base for J; bases not matched to a gene: 1. CDR3 loop: CASSLWTGGNYGYTF. CDR3 bases read: TGTGCCAGCAGCTTATGGACAGGGGGTAACTATGGC.

This clone was recorded at least ten times. The sequenced fragment ends 3 residues before the CDR3 boundary, so the rest is inferred from the germline J gene. The V gene is TRBV19, the J gene TRBJ2-1; 9 bases map to TRBD2. In germline, CDR1 is LNHDA, CDR2 SQIVND (reference sequence). The CDR3 contains 16 residues. V shed 3 bases and J 2 bases; nucleotides not matched to a gene: 5. The CDR3 here is CASSIGPSGTYNEQFF. The DNA read from the CDR3 is TGTGCCAGTAGTATTGGACCTAGCGGGACCTACAATGAG.

Of note for this clone: The sequence runs out 3 residues before the end of the CDR3; the remainder is reconstructed from the germline J gene. The chain employs TRBV18 and TRBJ2-5, with TRBD2 as a possible D gene (5 bases). Trimming took 3 bases from V and 5 from J, leaving 16 bases between them. CDR1 and CDR2 from the germline V gene are KGHSH and LQKENI. The CDR3 contains 15 residues. CDR3 bases read: TGTGCCAGCTCACCCGAAGATCCTAGCTGGGAGACC. This encodes CASSPEDPSWET. The entire CDR3 protein is CASSPEDPSWETQYF.